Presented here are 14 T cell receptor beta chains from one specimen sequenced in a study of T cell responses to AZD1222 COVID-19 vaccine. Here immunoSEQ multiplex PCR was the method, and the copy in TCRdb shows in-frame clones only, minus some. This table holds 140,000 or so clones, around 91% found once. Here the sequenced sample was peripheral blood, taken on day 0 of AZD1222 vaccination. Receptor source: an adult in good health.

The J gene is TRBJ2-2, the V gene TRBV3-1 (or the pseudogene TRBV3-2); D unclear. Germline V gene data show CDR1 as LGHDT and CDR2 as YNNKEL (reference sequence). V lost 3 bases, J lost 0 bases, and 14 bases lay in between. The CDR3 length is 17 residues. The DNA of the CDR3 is TGTGCCAGCAGCCAGTACCGGGTGCGTACGAACACCGGGGAGCTGTTTTTT. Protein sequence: CASSQYRVRTNTGELFF.

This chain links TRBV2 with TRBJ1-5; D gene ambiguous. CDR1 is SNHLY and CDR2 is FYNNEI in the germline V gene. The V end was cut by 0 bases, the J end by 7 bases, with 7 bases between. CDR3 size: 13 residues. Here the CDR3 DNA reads TGTGCCAGCAGTGAAGCGGTGGGACAGCCCCAGCATTTT. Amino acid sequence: CASSEAVGQPQHF.

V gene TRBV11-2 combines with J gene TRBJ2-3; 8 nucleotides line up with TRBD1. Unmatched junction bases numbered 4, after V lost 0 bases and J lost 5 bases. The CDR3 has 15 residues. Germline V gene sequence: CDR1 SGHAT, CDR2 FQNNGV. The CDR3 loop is CASSLERTGKDTQYF. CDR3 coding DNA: TGTGCCAGCAGCTTAGAGAGGACAGGGAAAGATACGCAGTATTTT.

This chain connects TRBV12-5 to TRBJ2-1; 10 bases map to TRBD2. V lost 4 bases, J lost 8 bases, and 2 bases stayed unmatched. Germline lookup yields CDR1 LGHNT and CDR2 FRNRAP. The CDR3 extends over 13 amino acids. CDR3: CASGSSGRYEQFF. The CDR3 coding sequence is TGTGCTAGTGGTTCTAGCGGGAGATATGAGCAGTTCTTC.

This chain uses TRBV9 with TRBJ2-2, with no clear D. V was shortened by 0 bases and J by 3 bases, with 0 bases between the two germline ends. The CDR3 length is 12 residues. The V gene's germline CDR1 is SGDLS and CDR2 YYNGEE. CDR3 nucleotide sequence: TGTGCCAGCAGCGTAGACACCGGGGAGCTGTTTTTT. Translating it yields CASSVDTGELFF.

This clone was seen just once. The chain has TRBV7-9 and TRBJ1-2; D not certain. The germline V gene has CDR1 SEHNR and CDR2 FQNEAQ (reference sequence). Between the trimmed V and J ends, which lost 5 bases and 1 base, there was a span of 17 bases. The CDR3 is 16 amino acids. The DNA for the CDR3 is TGTGCCAGCAGCCCGGCGCGCTGGGTGGGTAACTATGGCTACACCTTC. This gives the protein CASSPARWVGNYGYTF.

Here the CDR3 reads CASSLRLAGDDEQFF. CDR3 bases: TGTGCCAGCAGTTTAAGGCTAGCGGGAGACGATGAGCAGTTCTTC. V usage is TRBV27 and J usage is TRBJ2-1; the match to TRBD2 covers 10 bases. The CDR3 contains 15 residues. Germline lookup yields CDR1 MNHEY and CDR2 SMNVEV (reference sequence). The junction had 6 bases not matched to a gene; V was cut back by 2 bases and J by 8 bases.

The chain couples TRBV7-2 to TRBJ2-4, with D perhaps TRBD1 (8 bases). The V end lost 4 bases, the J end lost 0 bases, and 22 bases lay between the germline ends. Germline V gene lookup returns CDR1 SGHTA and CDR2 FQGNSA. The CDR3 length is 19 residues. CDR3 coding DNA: TGTGCCAGCAGCTCGAGGGGTCAGGGGGCGGGGGTAGCCAAAAACATTCAGTACTTC. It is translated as CASSSRGQGAGVAKNIQYF.

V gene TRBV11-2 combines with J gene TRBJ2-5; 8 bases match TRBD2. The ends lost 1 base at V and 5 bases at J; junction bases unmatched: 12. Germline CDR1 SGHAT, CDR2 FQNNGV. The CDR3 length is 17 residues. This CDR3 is CASSLVSPREARETQYF. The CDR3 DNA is TGTGCCAGCAGCTTAGTGTCCCCGCGGGAGGCCCGGGAGACCCAGTACTTC.

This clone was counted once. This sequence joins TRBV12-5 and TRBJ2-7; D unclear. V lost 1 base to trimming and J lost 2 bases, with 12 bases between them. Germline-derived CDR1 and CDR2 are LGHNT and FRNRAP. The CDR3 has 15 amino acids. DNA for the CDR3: TGTGCTAGTGGTTTGGGGCTCAGCTCTGCCTACGAGCAGTACTTC. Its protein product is CASGLGLSSAYEQYF.

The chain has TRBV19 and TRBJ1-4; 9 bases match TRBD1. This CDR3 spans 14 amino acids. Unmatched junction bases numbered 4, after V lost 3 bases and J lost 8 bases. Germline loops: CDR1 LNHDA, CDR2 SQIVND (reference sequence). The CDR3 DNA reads TGTGCCAGTAGTATGGGACAGGGTTGGGAAAAACTGTTTTTT. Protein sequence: CASSMGQGWEKLFF.

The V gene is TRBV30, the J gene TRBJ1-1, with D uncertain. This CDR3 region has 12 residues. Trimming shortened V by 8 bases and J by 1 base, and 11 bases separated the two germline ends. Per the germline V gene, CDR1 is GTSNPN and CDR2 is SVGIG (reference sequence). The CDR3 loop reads CAGVNGNTEAFF. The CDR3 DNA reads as TGTGCCGGAGTCAATGGGAACACTGAAGCTTTCTTT.

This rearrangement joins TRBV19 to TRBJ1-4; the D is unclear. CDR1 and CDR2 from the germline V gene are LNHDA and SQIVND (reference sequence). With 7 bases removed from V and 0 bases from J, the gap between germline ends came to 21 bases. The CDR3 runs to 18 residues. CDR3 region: CASTNTVGRPATNEKLFF. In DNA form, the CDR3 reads TGTGCCAGTACCAACACCGTAGGACGGCCGGCAACTAATGAAAAACTGTTTTTT.

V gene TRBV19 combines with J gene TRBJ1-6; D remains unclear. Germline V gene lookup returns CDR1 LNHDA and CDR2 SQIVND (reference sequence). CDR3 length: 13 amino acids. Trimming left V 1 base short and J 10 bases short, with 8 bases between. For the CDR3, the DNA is TGTGCCAGTAGTATAGTCTTGGAATCACCCCTCCACTTT. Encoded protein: CASSIVLESPLHF.